This T cell receptor beta chain stems from a study of neurological immune-mediated disorders. The CDR3 length is 13 residues. Unmatched junction bases numbered 5, after V lost 4 bases and J lost 5 bases. Per the germline V gene, CDR1 is SGHRS and CDR2 is YFSETQ. Findings and limits, study-wide: Subjects shared no identical expanded-clone CDR3 amino acid sequences, suggesting private TCR-beta repertoires in all groups.

This clonotype was recorded many times. Antigen: not known. TCRdb processed the 5' RACE reads anew with MiXCR; each CDR3 protein has one entry. This table holds some 66,000 distinct CDR3 sequences, about 4.9% found once. Input material: PBMCs. This clonotype was obtained from a man under 40 with multiple sclerosis. This chain joins TRBV5-1 and TRBJ1-1, with 7 bases aligning to TRBD1. The CDR3 spells CASSVTGRTEAFF. As DNA, the CDR3 is TGCGCCAGCAGCGTGACAGGGAGGACTGAAGCTTTCTTT.